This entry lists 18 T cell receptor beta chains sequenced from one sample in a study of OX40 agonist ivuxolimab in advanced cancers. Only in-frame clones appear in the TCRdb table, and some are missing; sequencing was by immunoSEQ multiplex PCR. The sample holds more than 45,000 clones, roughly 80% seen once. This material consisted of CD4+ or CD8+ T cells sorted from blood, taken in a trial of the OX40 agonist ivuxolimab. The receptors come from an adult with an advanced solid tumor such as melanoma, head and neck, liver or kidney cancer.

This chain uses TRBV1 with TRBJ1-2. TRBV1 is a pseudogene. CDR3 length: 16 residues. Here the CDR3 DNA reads TGCACCAGCAGTCCTGGGAGTTTGCGAAAGACCTATGGCTACACCTTC. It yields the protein CTSSPGSLRKTYGYTF.

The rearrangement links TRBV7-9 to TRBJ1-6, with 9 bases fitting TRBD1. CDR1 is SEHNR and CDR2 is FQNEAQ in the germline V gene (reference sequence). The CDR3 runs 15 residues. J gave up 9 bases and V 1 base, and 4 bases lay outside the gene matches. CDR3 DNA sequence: TGTGCCAGCAGCTTAGGGGACAGGGTTGGTTCACCCCTCCACTTT. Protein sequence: CASSLGDRVGSPLHF.

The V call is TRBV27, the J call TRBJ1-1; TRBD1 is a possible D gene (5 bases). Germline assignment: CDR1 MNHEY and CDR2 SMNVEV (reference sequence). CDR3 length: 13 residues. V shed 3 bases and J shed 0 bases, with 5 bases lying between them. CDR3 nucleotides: TGTGCCAGCAGTTTCAGGGTGAACACTGAAGCTTTCTTT. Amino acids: CASSFRVNTEAFF.

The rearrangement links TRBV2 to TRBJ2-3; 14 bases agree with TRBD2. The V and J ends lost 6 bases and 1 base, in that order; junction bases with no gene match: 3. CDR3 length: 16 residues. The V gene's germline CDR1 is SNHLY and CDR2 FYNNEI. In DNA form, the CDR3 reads TGTGCCAGCAGACCGGGACTAGCGGGAGGCACAGATACGCAGTATTTT. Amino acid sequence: CASRPGLAGGTDTQYF.

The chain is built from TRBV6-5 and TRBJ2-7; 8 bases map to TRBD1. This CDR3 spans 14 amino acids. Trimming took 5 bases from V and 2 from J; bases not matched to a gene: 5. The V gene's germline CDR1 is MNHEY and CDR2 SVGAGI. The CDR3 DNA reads TGTGCCAGCAGTGAAGTGGGACAGGCCTACGAGCAGTACTTC. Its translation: CASSEVGQAYEQYF.

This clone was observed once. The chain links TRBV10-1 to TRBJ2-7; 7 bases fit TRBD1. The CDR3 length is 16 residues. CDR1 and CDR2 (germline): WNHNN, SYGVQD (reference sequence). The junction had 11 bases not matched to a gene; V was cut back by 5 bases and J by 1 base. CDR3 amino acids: CASSRWTGQVSYEQYF. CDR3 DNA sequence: TGCGCCAGCAGTCGCTGGACAGGTCAAGTTTCCTACGAGCAGTACTTC.

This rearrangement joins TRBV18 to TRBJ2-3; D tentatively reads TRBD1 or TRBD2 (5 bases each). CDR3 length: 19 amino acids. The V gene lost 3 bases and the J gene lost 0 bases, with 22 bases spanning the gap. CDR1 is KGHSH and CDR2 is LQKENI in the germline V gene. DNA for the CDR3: TGTGCCAGCTCACCGGGACGGCGCCGAAGACTTAATAGCACAGATACGCAGTATTTT. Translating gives CASSPGRRRRLNSTDTQYF.

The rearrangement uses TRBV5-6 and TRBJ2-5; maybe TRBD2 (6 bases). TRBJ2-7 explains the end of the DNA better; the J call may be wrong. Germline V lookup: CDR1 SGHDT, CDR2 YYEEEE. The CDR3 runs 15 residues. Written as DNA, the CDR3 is TGTGCCAGCACCATGCTTGTGAGCGGGCGGAACGAGCAGTACTTC. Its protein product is CASTMLVSGRNEQYF.

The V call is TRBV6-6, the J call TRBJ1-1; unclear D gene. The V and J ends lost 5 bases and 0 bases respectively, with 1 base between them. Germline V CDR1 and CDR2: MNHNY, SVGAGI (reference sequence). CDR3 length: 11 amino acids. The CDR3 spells CASSMNTEAFF. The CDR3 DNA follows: TGTGCCAGCAGTATGAACACTGAAGCTTTCTTT.

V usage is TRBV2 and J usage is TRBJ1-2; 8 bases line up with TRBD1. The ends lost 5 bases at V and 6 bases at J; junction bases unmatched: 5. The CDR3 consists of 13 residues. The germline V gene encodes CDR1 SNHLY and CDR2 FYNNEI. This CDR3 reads CASSWDRRDGYTF. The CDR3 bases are TGTGCCAGCAGTTGGGACAGGAGGGATGGCTACACCTTC. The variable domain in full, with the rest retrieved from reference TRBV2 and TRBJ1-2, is EPEVTQTPSHQVTQMGQEVILRCVPISNHLYFYWYRQILGQKVEFLVSFYNNEISEKSEIFDDQFSVERPDGSNFTLKIRSTKLEDSAMYFCASSWDRRDGYTFGSGTRLTVV.

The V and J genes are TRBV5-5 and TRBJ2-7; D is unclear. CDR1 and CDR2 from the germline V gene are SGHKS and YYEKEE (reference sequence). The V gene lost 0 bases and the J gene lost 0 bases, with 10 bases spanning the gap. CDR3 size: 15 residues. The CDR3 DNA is TGTGCCAGCAGCTTGGACCCAATCAGCTCCTACGAGCAGTACTTC. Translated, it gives CASSLDPISSYEQYF.

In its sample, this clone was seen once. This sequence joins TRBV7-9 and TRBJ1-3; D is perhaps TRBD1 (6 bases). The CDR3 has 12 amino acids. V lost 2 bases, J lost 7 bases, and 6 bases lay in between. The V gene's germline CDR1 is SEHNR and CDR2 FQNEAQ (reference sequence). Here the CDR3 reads CASSLTGNTIYF. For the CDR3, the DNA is TGTGCCAGCAGCTTAACAGGGAACACCATATATTTT.

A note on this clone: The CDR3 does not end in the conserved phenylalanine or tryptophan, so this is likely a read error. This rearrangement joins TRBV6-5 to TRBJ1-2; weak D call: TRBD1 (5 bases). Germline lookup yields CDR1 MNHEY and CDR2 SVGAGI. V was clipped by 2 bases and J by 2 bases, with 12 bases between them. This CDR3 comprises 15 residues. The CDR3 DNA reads TGTGCCAGCAGTTACGGACCGGGGGGGAACTATGGCTACACCCTC. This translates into CASSYGPGGNYGYTL.

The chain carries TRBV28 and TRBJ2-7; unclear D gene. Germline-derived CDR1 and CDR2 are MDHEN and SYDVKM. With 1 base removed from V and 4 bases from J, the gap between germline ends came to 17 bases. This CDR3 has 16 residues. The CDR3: CASSLSVSGTLYEQYF. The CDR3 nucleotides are TGTGCCAGCAGTTTATCAGTGTCTGGAACCCTTTACGAGCAGTACTTC.

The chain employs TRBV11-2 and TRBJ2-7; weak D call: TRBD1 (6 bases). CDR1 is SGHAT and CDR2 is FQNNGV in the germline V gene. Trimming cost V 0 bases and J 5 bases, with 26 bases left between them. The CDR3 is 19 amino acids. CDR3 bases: TGTGCCAGCAGCTTAGATCGGGGTGTAAGGCGGGCAGGGGCCGACGAGCAGTACTTC. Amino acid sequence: CASSLDRGVRRAGADEQYF.

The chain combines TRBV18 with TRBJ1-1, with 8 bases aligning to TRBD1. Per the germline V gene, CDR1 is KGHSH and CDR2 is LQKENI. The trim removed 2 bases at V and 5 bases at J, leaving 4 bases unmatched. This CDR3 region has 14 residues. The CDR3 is CASSPGNRGTEAFF. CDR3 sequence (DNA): TGTGCCAGCTCACCAGGTAACAGGGGGACTGAAGCTTTCTTT.

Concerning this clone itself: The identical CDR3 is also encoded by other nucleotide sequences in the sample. The CDR3, as DNA: TGTGCCAGCAGCTCATCAGGGGTCCAGGAGACCCAGTACTTC. This gives the protein CASSSSGVQETQYF. This chain joins TRBV5-4 and TRBJ2-5; TRBD1 might be the D (6 bases). The CDR3 loop spans 14 amino acids. The germline V and J ends were trimmed by 3 bases and 5 bases, with 14 bases remaining between them. Germline values: CDR1 SGHNT, CDR2 YYREEE (reference sequence).

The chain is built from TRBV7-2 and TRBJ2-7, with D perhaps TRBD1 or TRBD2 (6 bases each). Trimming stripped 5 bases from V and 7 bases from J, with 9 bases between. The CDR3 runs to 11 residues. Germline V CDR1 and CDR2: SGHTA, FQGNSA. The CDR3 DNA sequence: TGTGCCAGCAGCGGAGGGACAGAGCAGTACTTC. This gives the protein CASSGGTEQYF.